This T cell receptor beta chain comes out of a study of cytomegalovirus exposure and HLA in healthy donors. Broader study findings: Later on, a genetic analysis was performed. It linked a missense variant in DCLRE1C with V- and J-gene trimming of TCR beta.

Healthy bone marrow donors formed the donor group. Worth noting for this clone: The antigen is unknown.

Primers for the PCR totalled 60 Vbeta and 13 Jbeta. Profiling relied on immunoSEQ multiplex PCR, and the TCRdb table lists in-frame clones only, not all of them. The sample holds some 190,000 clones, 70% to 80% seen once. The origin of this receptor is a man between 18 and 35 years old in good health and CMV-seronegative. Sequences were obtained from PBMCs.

CDR3 sequence (DNA): TGTGCCAGCAGCTTACGACCCTCTGCAGGCCAAGAGACCCAGTACTTC. It specifies CASSLRPSAGQETQYF. This chain links TRBV7-6 with TRBJ2-5; D unresolved. V lost 2 bases to trimming and J lost 1 base, with 14 bases between them. This CDR3 contains 16 residues. CDR1 and CDR2 from the germline V gene are SGHVS and FNYEAQ.